The clone carrying this T cell receptor beta chain occurred many times. What it binds is not known. These data originate in a study of CD8+CD57+ T cells in acquired aplastic anemia. TCR beta VDJ and CDR3 were profiled, and genomic DNA was the template. TCRdb itself ran the reads through MiXCR, one entry per CDR3 protein. The sample records some 200,000 distinct CDR3 sequences, less than 60% being singletons. Patients chosen for sequencing had CD8+CD57+ cells that had expanded, as shown by flow cytometry. Acquired aplastic anemia of severe grade affected all patients. Notes on the study in general: Patients did not significantly differ from controls in CD8+ Simpson's diversity. Patients had around 28 CD8+ CDR3 sequences in common with controls (the shared set).

The clonotype was recovered from a human donor with aplastic anemia. Sequences were obtained from sorted CD4+, CD8+, or CD8+CD57+ T cells (not recorded which) from PBMCs.

CDR3 region: CASSMDTGELFF. CDR3 DNA: TGTGCCAGCAGTATGGACACCGGGGAGCTGTTTTTT. The V and J genes are TRBV2 and TRBJ2-2; unclear D gene. Per the germline V gene, CDR1 is SNHLY and CDR2 is FYNNEI. The CDR3 sequence is 12 residues long. V was shortened by 5 bases and J by 3 bases, with 4 bases between the two germline ends.